These 8 T cell receptor beta chains were all obtained from the same sample, sequenced in a study of blood T cell repertoires in COVID-19. Here immunoSEQ multiplex PCR was the method, and the copy in TCRdb shows in-frame clones only, minus some. The sample yields about 130,000 clones, 80% to 85% seen once. Sequenced material: peripheral blood. The receptors were gathered from a woman aged 25 to 45 who had recovered from COVID-19.

The chain combines TRBV5-5 with TRBJ2-5; 7 bases fit TRBD2. In germline, CDR1 is SGHKS, CDR2 YYEKEE (reference sequence). The V gene end was trimmed by 0 bases and the J gene end by 4 bases; junction bases not matched to a gene: 6. The CDR3 runs 15 residues. Here the CDR3 reads CASSLGTRSPETQYF. Here the CDR3 DNA reads TGTGCCAGCAGCTTGGGGACTAGAAGCCCAGAGACCCAGTACTTC.

In this sample, this clone turned up a few times. V and J are TRBV27 and TRBJ2-3; D ambiguous. Germline V gene lookup returns CDR1 MNHEY and CDR2 SMNVEV (reference sequence). Between the trimmed V and J ends, which lost 0 bases and 1 base, there was a span of 11 bases. The CDR3 is 16 residues long. CDR3 sequence reads: CASSLSAAARTDTQYF. The CDR3 DNA sequence: TGTGCCAGCAGTTTATCTGCTGCGGCGCGCACAGATACGCAGTATTTT.

The chain joins TRBV9 to TRBJ2-3, with D uncertain. The CDR3 is 18 residues long. Trimming took off 3 bases at V and 0 bases at J, with 20 bases between the two ends. Germline assignment: CDR1 SGDLS and CDR2 YYNGEE. The CDR3: CASSASPLGFPSTDTQYF. The CDR3 DNA is TGTGCCAGCAGCGCTTCCCCCTTGGGCTTCCCTAGCACAGATACGCAGTATTTT.

The chain uses TRBV2 and TRBJ2-4; 7 nucleotides line up with TRBD1. The CDR3 runs 14 residues. The V gene end was trimmed by 6 bases and the J gene end by 0 bases; junction bases not matched to a gene: 2. Germline V lookup: CDR1 SNHLY, CDR2 FYNNEI. The CDR3 region is CASSDREAKNIQYF. In DNA, the CDR3 is TGTGCCAGCAGCGACAGGGAAGCCAAAAACATTCAGTACTTC. The whole variable domain, filled in from reference TRBV2 and TRBJ2-4, reads EPEVTQTPSHQVTQMGQEVILRCVPISNHLYFYWYRQILGQKVEFLVSFYNNEISEKSEIFDDQFSVERPDGSNFTLKIRSTKLEDSAMYFCASSDREAKNIQYFGAGTRLSVL.

This chain connects TRBV18 to TRBJ1-3; the match to TRBD1 covers 7 bases. The V gene end was trimmed by 6 bases and the J gene end by 5 bases; junction bases not matched to a gene: 13. The germline CDR1 and CDR2 sequences are KGHSH and LQKENI. The CDR3 is made up of 16 amino acids. The CDR3 DNA is TGTGCCAGCTCTCCTACAGGGAAGGGGGCTCGAAACACCATATATTTT. Amino acid sequence: CASSPTGKGARNTIYF.

DNA of the CDR3: TGTGCCAGCAGTTTAGGAGTCCCGACCCAGTACTTC. It codes for CASSLGVPTQYF. The rearrangement joins TRBV12-3 or TRBV12-4 to TRBJ2-5, with D unresolved. V was trimmed by 1 base and J by 7 bases, leaving 7 bases between them. This CDR3 contains 12 residues.

The rearrangement links TRBV29-1 to TRBJ2-3, with D tentatively TRBD1 (7 bases). Germline CDR1 reads SQVTM; CDR2 reads ANQGSEA. The CDR3 is made up of 14 amino acids. V lost 6 bases, J lost 4 bases, and 17 bases lay in between. The CDR3 protein is CSVQGGRGADTQYF. CDR3 in DNA: TGCAGCGTCCAGGGGGGCAGGGGGGCAGATACGCAGTATTTT.

Points on this clone: The junction departs from germline at one end; a sequencing error may be responsible. The chain links TRBV19 to TRBJ2-1; 11 bases are a match to TRBD2. The CDR3 length is 17 residues. CDR1 is LNHDA, CDR2 SQIVND, per germline (reference sequence). The chain's CDR3 is CASSIGVAGGPYDEQFF. Written as DNA, the CDR3 is TGTGCCAGTAGTATAGGGGTAGCGGGGGGGCCCTACGATGAGCAGTTCTTC.